One T cell receptor beta chain is described in this entry. Antigen unknown. Measured with immunoSEQ multiplex PCR; TCRdb has only the in-frame clones, and not every one. The profile shows 95,000 to 100,000 clones, around 83% of them singletons. These data belong to a study of OX40 agonist ivuxolimab in advanced cancers. Study details: With a range of roughly 20 to 79, age averaged roughly 61 years, and 65% to 85% were male. Partial responses were achieved by three patients, of whom one had hepatocellular carcinoma and two had cutaneous melanoma. The study, taken as a whole, reports: Circulating CD4+ and CD8+ T cells showed clonal expansion by week 6 at 0.1 to 3.0 mg/kg.

Germline V gives CDR1 LNHDA, CDR2 SQIVND (reference sequence). V was clipped by 3 bases and J by 0 bases, with 13 bases between them. CDR3 length: 16 residues. This clonotype was obtained from an adult with an advanced solid tumor such as melanoma, head and neck, liver or kidney cancer. The J gene is TRBJ2-3, the V gene TRBV19; D not resolved. Sequenced material: CD4+ or CD8+ T cells sorted from blood, taken in a trial of the OX40 agonist ivuxolimab. CDR3 in amino acids: CASSIGSGTSTDTQYF. DNA of the CDR3: TGTGCCAGTAGTATTGGATCTGGCACTAGCACAGATACGCAGTATTTT.